The 13 T cell receptor beta chains reported below all come from one sample, sequenced in a study of T-cell reconstitution after alpha-beta-depleted transplantation in children. This sample's TCRbeta library carried unique molecular identifier barcodes. Each CDR3 protein is one row after TCRdb ran MiXCR on the PCR reads. The data contain about 400,000 distinct CDR3 sequences, 15% to 20% of them seen just once; the ten biggest clones take up over 25%. The source material was PBMCs, mostly from graft donor cells, sampled 360 days after TCRalphabeta/CD19-depleted stem cell transplant. These receptors all stem from a boy younger than two who had a stem cell transplant for Wiskott-Aldrich syndrome, so the T cells may come from the graft donor.

This clonotype was seen a handful of times. This chain joins TRBV7-9 and TRBJ1-2; no definite D call. Germline-derived CDR1 and CDR2 are SEHNR and FQNEAQ (reference sequence). CDR3 length equals 13 residues. V dropped 5 bases and J dropped 6 bases, with 13 bases sitting between them. CDR3 nucleotide sequence: TGTGCCAGCAGCCAAACAAAGGAAAATGGCTACACCTTC. It is translated as CASSQTKENGYTF.

The chain couples TRBV5-1 to TRBJ1-2; 8 bases map to TRBD1. Germline CDR1 reads SGHRS; CDR2 reads YFSETQ. After removal of 3 bases from V and 3 bases from J, the junction contained 19 bases not matched to a gene. This CDR3 is 19 amino acids long. The CDR3 coding sequence is TGCGCCAGCAGCTACAACGATGTGGAAAAACAGGGGGGATACTATGGCTACACCTTC. Amino acids: CASSYNDVEKQGGYYGYTF.

The gene calls are TRBV6-5 and TRBJ2-7, with D possibly TRBD1 on 5 matching bases. This CDR3 region has 14 residues. The V and J ends lost 0 bases and 0 bases respectively, with 6 bases between them. CDR1 and CDR2 from the germline V gene are MNHEY and SVGAGI. CDR3 DNA: TGTGCCAGCAGTTACTCAGACAGCTCCTACGAGCAGTACTTC. It specifies CASSYSDSSYEQYF.

Only a few counts were recorded for this clonotype. This chain joins TRBV12-3 or TRBV12-4 and TRBJ1-5, with D possibly matching TRBD1 (5 bases). There are 15 residues in the CDR3. V lost 3 bases, J lost 2 bases, and 11 bases lay in between. Here the CDR3 DNA reads TGTGCCAGCAGTTTTTGGGGGGAGGGCAATCAGCCCCAGCATTTT. It specifies CASSFWGEGNQPQHF.

The CDR3 region has the DNA TGTGCCAGCAGCCTGACTAGCGGGAGAACCTACGAGCAGTACTTC. Residues: CASSLTSGRTYEQYF. The rearrangement links TRBV3-1 to TRBJ2-7; 12 positions agree with TRBD2. This CDR3 spans 15 amino acids. Germline V gene lookup returns CDR1 LGHDT and CDR2 YNNKEL (reference sequence). V trimming: 4 bases; J trimming: 2 bases; junction bases outside the gene matches: 3.

J is TRBJ1-1 and V is TRBV7-9; no reliable D call. Germline V lookup: CDR1 SEHNR, CDR2 FQNEAQ (reference sequence). This CDR3 comprises 13 residues. The V end lost 8 bases, the J end lost 4 bases, and 14 bases lay between the germline ends. The CDR3 bases are TGTGCCAGCGTGATGAGGGTGGGCACTGAAGCTTTCTTT. As protein: CASVMRVGTEAFF.

The sample holds many counts of this clonotype. This CDR3 is CASSLGLLPPYNEQFF. The CDR3 DNA sequence: TGTGCCAGCAGCCTAGGACTCCTTCCGCCGTACAATGAGCAGTTCTTC. The chain joins TRBV7-7 to TRBJ2-1, with D possibly TRBD2 on 5 matching bases. Between the trimmed V and J ends, which lost 5 bases and 4 bases, there was a span of 18 bases. Per the germline V gene, CDR1 is SSHAT and CDR2 is FNYEAQ (reference sequence). CDR3 length equals 16 residues.

This clonotype was picked up a small number of times. V and J are TRBV5-1 and TRBJ1-1; D is possibly TRBD1 (6 bases). The CDR3 is 15 amino acids. Trimming took off 3 bases at V and 4 bases at J, with 16 bases between the two ends. Germline CDR1 SGHRS, CDR2 YFSETQ. CDR3 sequence reads: CASSSQGRRGTEAFF. The CDR3 nucleotides read TGCGCCAGCAGCTCCCAGGGGCGAAGAGGCACTGAAGCTTTCTTT.

This clonotype was recorded only once. The chain recombines TRBV12-3 or TRBV12-4 with TRBJ2-1, with no clear D. There are 13 residues in the CDR3. V was trimmed by 5 bases and J by 6 bases, leaving 11 bases between them. Here the CDR3 reads CASSPTQLNEQFF. CDR3 bases: TGTGCCAGCAGTCCTACCCAACTCAATGAGCAGTTCTTC.

CDR3 nucleotides: TGTGCCAGCAGTTTCCCGGGATTCAATTCACCCCTCCACTTT. Encoded protein: CASSFPGFNSPLHF. V gene TRBV12-3 or TRBV12-4 combines with J gene TRBJ1-6; no definite D call. This CDR3 has 14 amino acids. Trimming cost V 3 bases and J 7 bases, with 10 bases left between them.

This clonotype was detected ten times or more. The J gene is TRBJ2-1, the V gene TRBV3-1; TRBD2 aligns across 7 bases. The CDR3 consists of 16 residues. The germline V gene has CDR1 LGHDT and CDR2 YNNKEL (reference sequence). V dropped 2 bases and J dropped 4; count of bases not matched to a gene: 8. CDR3 nucleotides: TGTGCCAGCAGCCAATGGACTAGGGAGAGTTACAATGAGCAGTTCTTC. Amino acid sequence: CASSQWTRESYNEQFF.

This clonotype was counted a few times. V usage is TRBV20-1 and J usage is TRBJ2-1; TRBD2 matches 10 bases. CDR3 size: 18 residues. The V gene's germline CDR1 is DFQATT and CDR2 SNEGSKA (reference sequence). J lost 3 bases, V lost 0 bases, and 11 bases had no gene match. CDR3 region: CSARDRGSGRLFYNEQFF. For the CDR3, the DNA is TGCAGTGCTAGAGATCGTGGTAGCGGGAGGCTCTTCTACAATGAGCAGTTCTTC.

This clonotype showed up just a few times. The chain is built from TRBV10-2 and TRBJ2-5; 7 bases fit TRBD1. Germline lookup yields CDR1 WSHSY and CDR2 SAAADI. This CDR3 contains 16 residues. Trimming took 5 bases from V and 5 from J; bases not matched to a gene: 14. The CDR3 sequence is CASSRTGTLIRETQYF. The CDR3 DNA sequence: TGCGCCAGCAGTAGGACAGGAACTTTGATACGGGAGACCCAGTACTTC.